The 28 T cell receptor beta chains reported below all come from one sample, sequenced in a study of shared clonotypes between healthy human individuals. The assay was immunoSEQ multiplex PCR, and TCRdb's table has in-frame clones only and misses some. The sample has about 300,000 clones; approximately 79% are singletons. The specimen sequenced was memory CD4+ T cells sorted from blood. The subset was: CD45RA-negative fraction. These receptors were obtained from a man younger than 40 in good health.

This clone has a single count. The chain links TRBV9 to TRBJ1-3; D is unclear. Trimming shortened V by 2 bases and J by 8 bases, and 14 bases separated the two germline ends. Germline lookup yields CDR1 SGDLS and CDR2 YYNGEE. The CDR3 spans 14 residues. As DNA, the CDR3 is TGTGCCAGCAGCGTGGACGGCCCTCAAGACACCATATATTTT. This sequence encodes CASSVDGPQDTIYF.

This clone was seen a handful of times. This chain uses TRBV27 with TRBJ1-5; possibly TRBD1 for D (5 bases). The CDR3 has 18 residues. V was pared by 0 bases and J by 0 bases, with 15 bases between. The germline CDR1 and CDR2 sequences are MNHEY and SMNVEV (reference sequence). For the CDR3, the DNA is TGTGCCAGCAGTTTATCTTCAGGGAAGGGATATAGCAATCAGCCCCAGCATTTT. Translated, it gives CASSLSSGKGYSNQPQHF.

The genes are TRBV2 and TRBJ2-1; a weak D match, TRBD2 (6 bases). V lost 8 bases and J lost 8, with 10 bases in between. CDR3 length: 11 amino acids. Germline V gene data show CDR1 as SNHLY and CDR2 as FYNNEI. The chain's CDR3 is CASRDLDEQFF. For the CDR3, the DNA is TGTGCCAGCCGGGACTTGGATGAGCAGTTCTTC.

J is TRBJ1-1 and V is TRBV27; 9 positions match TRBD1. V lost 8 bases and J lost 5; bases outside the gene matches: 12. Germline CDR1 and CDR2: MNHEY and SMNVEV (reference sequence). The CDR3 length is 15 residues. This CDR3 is CASAKQGARSTEAFF. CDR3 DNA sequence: TGTGCCAGCGCAAAACAGGGGGCGCGATCTACTGAAGCTTTCTTT.

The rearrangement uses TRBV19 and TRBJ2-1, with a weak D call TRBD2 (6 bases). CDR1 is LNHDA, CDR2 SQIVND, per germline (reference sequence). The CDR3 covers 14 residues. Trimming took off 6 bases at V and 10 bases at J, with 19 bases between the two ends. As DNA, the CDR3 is TGTGCCAGTAGCCTTGGACCGGAGGGTACCGAGCAGTTCTTC. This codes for CASSLGPEGTEQFF.

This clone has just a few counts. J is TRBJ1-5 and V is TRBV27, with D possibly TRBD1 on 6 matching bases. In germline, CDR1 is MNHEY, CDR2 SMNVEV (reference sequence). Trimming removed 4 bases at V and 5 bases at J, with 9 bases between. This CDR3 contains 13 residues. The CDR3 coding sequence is TGTGCCAGCAGTTCCAGGGGCCATCAGCCCCAGCATTTT. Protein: CASSSRGHQPQHF.

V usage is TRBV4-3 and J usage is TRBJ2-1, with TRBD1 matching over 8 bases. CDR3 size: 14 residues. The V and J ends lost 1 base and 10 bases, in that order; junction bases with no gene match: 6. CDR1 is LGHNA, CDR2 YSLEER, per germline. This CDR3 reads CASSQVGTGTEQFF. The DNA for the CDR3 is TGCGCCAGCAGCCAAGTGGGGACAGGTACCGAGCAGTTCTTC.

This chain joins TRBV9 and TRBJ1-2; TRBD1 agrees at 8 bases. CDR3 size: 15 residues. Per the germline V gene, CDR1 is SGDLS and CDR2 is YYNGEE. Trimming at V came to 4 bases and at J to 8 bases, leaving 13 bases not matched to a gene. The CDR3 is CASSPRQGSSGGYTF. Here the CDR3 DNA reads TGTGCCAGCAGCCCCCGACAGGGGTCCTCCGGGGGCTACACCTTC.

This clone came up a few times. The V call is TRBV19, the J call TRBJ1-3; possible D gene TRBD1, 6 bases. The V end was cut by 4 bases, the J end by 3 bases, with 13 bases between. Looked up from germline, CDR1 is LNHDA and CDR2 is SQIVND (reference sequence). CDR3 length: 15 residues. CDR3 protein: CASSTGTRLGNTIYF. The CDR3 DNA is TGTGCCAGTAGTACAGGGACAAGACTTGGAAACACCATATATTTT.

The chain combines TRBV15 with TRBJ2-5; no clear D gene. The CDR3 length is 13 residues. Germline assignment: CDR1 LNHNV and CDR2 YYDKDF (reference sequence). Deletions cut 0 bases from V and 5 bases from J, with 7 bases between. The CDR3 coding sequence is TGTGCCACCAGCAGAGATCTTTACGAGACCCAGTACTTC. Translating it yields CATSRDLYETQYF.

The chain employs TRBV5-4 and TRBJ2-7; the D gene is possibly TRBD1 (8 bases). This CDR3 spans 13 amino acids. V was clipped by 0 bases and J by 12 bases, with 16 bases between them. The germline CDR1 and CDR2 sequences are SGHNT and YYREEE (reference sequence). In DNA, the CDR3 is TGTGCCAGCAGCTTGGAACAGGGGGGGGTTCGGTACTTC. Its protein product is CASSLEQGGVRYF.

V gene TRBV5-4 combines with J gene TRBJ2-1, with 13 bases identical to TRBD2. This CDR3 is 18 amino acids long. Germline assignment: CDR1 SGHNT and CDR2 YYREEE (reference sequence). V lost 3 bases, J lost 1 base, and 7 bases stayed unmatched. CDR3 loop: CASSSGLAGVGSYNEQFF. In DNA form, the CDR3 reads TGTGCCAGCAGCTCAGGACTAGCGGGAGTTGGTTCCTACAATGAGCAGTTCTTC.

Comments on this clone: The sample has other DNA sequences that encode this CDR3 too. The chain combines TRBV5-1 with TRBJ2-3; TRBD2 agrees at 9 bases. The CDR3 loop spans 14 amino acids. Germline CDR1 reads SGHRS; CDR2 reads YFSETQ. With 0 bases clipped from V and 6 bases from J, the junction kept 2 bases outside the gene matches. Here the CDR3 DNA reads TGCGCCAGCAGCTTGGTGCTAGCGGGGGATACGCAGTATTTT. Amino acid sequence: CASSLVLAGDTQYF.

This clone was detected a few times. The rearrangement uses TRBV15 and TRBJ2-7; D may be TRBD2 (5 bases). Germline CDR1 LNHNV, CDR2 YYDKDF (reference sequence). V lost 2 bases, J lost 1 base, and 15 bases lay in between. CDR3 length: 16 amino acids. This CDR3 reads CATSRREMGVSYEQYF. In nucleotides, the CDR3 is TGTGCCACCAGCAGACGTGAGATGGGAGTTTCCTACGAGCAGTACTTC.

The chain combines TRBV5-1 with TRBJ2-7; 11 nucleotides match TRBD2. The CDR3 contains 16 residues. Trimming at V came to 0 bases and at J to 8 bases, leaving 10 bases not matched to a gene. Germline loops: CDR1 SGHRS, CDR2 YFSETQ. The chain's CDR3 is CASSLARTSGPTQQYF. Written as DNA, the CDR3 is TGCGCCAGCAGCTTGGCCAGGACTAGCGGGCCGACGCAGCAGTACTTC.

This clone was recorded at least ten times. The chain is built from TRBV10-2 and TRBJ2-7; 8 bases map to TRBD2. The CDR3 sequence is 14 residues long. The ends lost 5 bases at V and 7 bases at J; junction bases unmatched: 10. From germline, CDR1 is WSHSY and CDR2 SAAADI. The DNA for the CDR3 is TGCGCCAGCAGTCCTCCGGGACTAGTATTTGAGCAGTACTTC. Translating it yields CASSPPGLVFEQYF.

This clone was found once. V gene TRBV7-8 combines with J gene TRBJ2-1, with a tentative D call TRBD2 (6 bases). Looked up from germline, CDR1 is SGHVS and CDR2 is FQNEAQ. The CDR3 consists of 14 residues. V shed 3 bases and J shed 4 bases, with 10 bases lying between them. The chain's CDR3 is CASSFAGLYNEQFF. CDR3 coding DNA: TGTGCCAGCAGCTTTGCGGGACTGTACAATGAGCAGTTCTTC. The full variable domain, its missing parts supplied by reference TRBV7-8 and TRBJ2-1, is GAGVSQSPRYKVAKRGQDVALRCDPISGHVSLFWYQQALGQGPEFLTYFQNEAQLDKSGLPSDRFFAERPEGSVSTLKIQRTQQEDSAVYLCASSFAGLYNEQFFGPGTRLTVL.

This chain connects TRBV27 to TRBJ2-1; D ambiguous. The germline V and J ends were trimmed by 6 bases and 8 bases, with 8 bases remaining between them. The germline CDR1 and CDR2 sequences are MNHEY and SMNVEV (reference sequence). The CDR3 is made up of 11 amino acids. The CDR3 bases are TGTGCCAGCAGACGTTGGGATGAGCAGTTCTTC. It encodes CASRRWDEQFF.

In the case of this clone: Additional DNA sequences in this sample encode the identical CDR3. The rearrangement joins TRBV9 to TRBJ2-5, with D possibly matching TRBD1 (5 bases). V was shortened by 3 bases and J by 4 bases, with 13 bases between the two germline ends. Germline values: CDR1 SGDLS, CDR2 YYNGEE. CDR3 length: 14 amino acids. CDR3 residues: CASSAQGWGETQYF. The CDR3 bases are TGTGCCAGCAGCGCGCAGGGTTGGGGAGAGACCCAGTACTTC.

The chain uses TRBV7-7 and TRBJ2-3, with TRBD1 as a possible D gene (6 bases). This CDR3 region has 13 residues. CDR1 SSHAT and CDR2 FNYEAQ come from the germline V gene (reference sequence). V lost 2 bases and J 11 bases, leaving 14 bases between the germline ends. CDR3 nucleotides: TGTGCCAGCAGCTTATCGACAGGTGGAGAGCAGTATTTT. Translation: CASSLSTGGEQYF.

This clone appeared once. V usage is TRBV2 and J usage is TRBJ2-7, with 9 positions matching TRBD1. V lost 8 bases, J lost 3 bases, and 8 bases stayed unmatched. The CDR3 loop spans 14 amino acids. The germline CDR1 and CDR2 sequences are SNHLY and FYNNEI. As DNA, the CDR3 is TGTGCCAGCTCGGGACAGGGCTCAGTCTACGAGCAGTACTTC. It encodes CASSGQGSVYEQYF.

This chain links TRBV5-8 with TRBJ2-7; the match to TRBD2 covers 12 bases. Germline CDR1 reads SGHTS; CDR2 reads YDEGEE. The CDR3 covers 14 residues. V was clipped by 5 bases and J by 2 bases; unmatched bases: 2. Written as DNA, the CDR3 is TGTGCCAGCAGACGACTAGCGGGAGCCTACGAGCAGTACTTC. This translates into CASRRLAGAYEQYF.

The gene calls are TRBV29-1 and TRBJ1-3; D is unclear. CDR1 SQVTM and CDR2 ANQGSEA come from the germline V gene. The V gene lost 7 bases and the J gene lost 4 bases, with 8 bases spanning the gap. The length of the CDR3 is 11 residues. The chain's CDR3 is CSAQEGNTIYF. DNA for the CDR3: TGCAGCGCTCAGGAAGGAAACACCATATATTTT. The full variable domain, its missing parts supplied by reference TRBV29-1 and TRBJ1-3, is SAVISQKPSRDICQRGTSLTIQCQVDSQVTMMFWYRQQPGQSLTLIATANQGSEATYESGFVIDKFPISRPNLTFSTLTVSNMSPEDSSIYLCSAQEGNTIYFGEGSWLTVV.

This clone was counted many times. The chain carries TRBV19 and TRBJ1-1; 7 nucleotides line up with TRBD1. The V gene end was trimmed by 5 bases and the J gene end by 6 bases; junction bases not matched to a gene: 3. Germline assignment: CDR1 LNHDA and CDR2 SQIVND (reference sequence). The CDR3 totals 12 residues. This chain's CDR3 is CASSRQGAEAFF. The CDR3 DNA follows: TGTGCCAGTAGTCGGCAGGGGGCTGAAGCTTTCTTT.

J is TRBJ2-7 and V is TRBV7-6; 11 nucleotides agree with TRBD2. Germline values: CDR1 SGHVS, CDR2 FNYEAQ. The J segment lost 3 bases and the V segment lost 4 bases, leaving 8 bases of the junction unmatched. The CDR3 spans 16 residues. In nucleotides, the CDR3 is TGTGCCAGCAGCTCAAAAGATAGCGGGGGGGGCTACGAGCAGTACTTC. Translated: CASSSKDSGGGYEQYF.

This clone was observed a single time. The CDR3, as DNA: TGTGCCAGCAGCTTGCTCTTGGGGACCAAGGGCGAAGAGACCCAGTACTTC. Protein sequence: CASSLLLGTKGEETQYF. This chain uses TRBV5-4 with TRBJ2-5; the D gene could be TRBD1 or TRBD2 (5 bases each). This CDR3 has 17 residues. Germline V lookup: CDR1 SGHNT, CDR2 YYREEE (reference sequence). V was trimmed by 1 base and J by 3 bases, leaving 19 bases between them.

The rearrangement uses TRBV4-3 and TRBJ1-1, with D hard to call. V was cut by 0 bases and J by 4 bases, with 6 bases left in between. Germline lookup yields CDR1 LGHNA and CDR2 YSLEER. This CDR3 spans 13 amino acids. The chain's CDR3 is CASSQDYPTEAFF. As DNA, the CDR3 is TGCGCCAGCAGCCAAGATTACCCCACTGAAGCTTTCTTT.

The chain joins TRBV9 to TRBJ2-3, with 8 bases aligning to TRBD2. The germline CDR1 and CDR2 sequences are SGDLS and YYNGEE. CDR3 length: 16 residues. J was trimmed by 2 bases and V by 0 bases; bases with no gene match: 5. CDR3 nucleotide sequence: TGTGCCAGCAGCGTAGCAGCGGGAGAACTCACAGATACGCAGTATTTT. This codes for CASSVAAGELTDTQYF.